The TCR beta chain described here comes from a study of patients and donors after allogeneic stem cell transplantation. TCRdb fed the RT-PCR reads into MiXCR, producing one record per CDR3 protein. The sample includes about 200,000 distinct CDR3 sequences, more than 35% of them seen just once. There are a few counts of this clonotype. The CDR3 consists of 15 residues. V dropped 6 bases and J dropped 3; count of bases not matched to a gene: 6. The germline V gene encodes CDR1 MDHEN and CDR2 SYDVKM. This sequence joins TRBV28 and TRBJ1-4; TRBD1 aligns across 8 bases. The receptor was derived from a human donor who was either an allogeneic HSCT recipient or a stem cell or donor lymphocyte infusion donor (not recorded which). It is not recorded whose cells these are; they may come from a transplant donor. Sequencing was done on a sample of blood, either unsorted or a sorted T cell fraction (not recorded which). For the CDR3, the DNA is TGTGCCAGCAGACTACAGGGGGGGGCTAATGAAAAACTGTTTTTT. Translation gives CASRLQGGANEKLFF.